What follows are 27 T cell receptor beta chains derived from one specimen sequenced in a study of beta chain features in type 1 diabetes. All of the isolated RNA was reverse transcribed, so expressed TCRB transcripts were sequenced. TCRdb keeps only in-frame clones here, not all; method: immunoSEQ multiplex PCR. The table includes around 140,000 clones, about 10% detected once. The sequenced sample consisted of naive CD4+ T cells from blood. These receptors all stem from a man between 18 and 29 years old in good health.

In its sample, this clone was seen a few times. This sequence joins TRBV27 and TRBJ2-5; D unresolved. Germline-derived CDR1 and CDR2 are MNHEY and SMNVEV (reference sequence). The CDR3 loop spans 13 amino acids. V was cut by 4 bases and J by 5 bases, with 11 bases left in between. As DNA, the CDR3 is TGTGCCAGCAGTTCCCGTCCCGGGGAGACCCAGTACTTC. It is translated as CASSSRPGETQYF.

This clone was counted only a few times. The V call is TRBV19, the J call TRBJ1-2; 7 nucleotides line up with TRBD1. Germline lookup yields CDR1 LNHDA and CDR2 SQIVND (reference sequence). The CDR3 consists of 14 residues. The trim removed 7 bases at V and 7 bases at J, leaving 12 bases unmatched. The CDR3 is CASNLDRVGGGYTF. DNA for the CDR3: TGTGCCAGTAACCTCGACAGGGTCGGGGGTGGCTACACCTTC.

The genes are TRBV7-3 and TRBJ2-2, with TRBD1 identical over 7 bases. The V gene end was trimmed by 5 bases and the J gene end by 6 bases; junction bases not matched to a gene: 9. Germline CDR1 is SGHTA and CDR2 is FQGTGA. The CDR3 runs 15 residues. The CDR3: CASSLGTASPGELFF. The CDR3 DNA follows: TGTGCCAGCAGCCTAGGGACAGCCTCCCCCGGGGAGCTGTTTTTT.

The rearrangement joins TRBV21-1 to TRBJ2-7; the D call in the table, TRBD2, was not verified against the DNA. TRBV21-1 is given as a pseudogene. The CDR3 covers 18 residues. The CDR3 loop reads CASSKFADSGGVTYEQYF. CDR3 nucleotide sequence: TGTGCCAGCAGCAAATTCGCCGACTCGGGGGGGGTAACCTACGAGCAGTACTTC.

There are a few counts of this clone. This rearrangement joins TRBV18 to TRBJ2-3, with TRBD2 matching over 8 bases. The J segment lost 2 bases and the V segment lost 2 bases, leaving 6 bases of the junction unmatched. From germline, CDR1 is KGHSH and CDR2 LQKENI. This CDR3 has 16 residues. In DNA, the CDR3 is TGTGCCAGCTCACCAGTTAGCGGGGAGACCACAGATACGCAGTATTTT. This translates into CASSPVSGETTDTQYF.

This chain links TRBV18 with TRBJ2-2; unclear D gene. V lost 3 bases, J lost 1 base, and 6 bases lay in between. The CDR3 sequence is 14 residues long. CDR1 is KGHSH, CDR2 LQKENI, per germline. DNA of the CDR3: TGTGCCAGCTCACCGCCAGGGAACACCGGGGAGCTGTTTTTT. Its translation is CASSPPGNTGELFF.

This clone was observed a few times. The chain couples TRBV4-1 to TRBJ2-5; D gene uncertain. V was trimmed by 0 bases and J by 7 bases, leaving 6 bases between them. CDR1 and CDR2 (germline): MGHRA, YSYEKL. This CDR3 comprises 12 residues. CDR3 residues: CASSQDHWTQYF. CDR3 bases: TGCGCCAGCAGCCAAGATCATTGGACCCAGTACTTC.

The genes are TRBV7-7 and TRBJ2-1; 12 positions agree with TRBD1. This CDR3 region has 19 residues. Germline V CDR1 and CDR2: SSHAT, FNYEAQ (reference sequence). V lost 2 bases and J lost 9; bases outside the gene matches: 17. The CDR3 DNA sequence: TGTGCCAGCAGCTTATTGCCGGCACAAGGGACAGGGGGCCGAGGTGAGCAGTTCTTC. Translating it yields CASSLLPAQGTGGRGEQFF.

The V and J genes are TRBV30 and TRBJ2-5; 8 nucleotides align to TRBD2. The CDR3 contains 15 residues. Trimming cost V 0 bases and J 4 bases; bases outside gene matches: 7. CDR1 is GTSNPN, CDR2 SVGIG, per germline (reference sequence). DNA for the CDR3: TGTGCCTGGAGTGTCGGGGGGGCTAAGGGAGAGACCCAGTACTTC. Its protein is CAWSVGGAKGETQYF.

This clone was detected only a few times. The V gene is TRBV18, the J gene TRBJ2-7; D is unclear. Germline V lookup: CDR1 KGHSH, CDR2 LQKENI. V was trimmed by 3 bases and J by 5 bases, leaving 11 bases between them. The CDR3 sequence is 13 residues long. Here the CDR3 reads CASSPLFIDEQYF. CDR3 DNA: TGTGCCAGCTCACCCCTTTTTATCGACGAGCAGTACTTC.

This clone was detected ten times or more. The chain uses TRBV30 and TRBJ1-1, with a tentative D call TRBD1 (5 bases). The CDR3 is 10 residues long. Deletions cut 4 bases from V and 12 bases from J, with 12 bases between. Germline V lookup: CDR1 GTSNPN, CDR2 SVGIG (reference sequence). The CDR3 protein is CAWMQDTTFF. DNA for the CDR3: TGTGCCTGGATGCAGGACACGACTTTCTTT.

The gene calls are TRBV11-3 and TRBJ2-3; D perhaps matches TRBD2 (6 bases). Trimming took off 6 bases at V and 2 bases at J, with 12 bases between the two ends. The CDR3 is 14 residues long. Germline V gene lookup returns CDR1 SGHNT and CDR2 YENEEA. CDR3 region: CASSRPGVTDTQYF. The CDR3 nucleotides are TGTGCCAGCAGTCGTCCGGGAGTCACAGATACGCAGTATTTT.

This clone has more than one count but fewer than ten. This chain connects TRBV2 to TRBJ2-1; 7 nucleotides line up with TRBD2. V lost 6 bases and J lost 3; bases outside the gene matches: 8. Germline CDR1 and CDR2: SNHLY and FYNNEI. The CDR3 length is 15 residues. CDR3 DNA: TGTGCCAGCAGAGCGTCTAGCGGATACTACAATGAGCAGTTCTTC. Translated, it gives CASRASSGYYNEQFF.

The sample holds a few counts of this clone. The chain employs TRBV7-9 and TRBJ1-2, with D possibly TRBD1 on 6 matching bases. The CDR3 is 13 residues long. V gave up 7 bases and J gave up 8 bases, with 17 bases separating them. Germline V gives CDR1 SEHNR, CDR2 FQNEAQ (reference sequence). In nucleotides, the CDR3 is TGTGCCAGCATTAATACTGGGGGCGCGGGCTACACCTTC. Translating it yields CASINTGGAGYTF.

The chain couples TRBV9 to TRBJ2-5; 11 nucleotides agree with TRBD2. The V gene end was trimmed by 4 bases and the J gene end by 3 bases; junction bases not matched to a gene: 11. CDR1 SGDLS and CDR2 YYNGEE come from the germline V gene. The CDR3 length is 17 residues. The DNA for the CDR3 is TGTGCCAGCAGCCCACGGTCGGCTAGCGGGGGGAAAGAGACCCAGTACTTC. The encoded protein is CASSPRSASGGKETQYF.

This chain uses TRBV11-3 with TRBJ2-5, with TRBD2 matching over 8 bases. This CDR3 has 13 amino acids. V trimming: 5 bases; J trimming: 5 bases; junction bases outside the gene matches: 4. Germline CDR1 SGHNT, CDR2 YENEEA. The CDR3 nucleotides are TGTGCCAGCAGCCCGACTAGCGTGGAGACCCAGTACTTC. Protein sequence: CASSPTSVETQYF.

For the CDR3, the DNA is TGTGCCAGCAGCCAAGAAAGTCTTCTTTTGTCACCAGATCAGCCCCAGCATTTT. This translates into CASSQESLLLSPDQPQHF. The genes are TRBV4-2 and TRBJ1-5; D remains ambiguous. Trimming pared 0 bases from V and 5 bases from J, leaving 20 bases between. Germline lookup yields CDR1 LGHNA and CDR2 YNFKEQ. The CDR3 spans 18 residues.

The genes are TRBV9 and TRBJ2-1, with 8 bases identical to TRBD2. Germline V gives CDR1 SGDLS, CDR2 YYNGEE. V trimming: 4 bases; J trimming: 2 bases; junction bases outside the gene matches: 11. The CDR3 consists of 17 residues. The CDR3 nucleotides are TGTGCCAGCAGCCCGGGAGGGGCCCGGATCACCTACAATGAGCAGTTCTTC. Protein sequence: CASSPGGARITYNEQFF.

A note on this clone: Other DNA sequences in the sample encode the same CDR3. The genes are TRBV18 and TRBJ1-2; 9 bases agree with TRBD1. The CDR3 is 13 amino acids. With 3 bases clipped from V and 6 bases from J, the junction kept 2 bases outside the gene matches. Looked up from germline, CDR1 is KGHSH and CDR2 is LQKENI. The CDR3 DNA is TGTGCCAGCTCACCGGGACAGGGTGATGGCTACACCTTC. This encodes CASSPGQGDGYTF.

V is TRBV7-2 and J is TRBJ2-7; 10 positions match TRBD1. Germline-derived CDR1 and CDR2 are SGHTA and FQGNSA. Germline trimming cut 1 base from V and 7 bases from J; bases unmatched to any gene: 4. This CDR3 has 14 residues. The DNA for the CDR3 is TGTGCCAGCAGCTTAGGACAGGGGGCGGGTGAGCAGTACTTC. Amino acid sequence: CASSLGQGAGEQYF.

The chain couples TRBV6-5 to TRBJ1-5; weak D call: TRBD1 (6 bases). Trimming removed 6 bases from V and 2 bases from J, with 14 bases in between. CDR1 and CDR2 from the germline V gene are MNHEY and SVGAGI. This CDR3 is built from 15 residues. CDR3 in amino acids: CASRLNRDRNQPQHF. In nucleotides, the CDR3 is TGTGCCAGCAGATTAAACAGGGATCGCAATCAGCCCCAGCATTTT.

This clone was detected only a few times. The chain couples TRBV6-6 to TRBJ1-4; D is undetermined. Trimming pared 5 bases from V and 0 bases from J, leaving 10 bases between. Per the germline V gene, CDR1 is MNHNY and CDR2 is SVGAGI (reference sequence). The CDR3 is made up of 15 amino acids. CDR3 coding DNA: TGTGCCAGCAGTCCAAGACATACAACTAATGAAAAACTGTTTTTT. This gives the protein CASSPRHTTNEKLFF.

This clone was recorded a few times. The CDR3 loop reads CASSSYGQVLEAFF. The CDR3 DNA is TGTGCCAGCAGTTCTTACGGACAGGTGCTTGAAGCTTTCTTT. The J gene is TRBJ1-1, the V gene TRBV6-5, with 7 bases identical to TRBD1. The ends lost 4 bases at V and 7 bases at J; junction bases unmatched: 9. CDR3 length equals 14 residues. Germline lookup yields CDR1 MNHEY and CDR2 SVGAGI.

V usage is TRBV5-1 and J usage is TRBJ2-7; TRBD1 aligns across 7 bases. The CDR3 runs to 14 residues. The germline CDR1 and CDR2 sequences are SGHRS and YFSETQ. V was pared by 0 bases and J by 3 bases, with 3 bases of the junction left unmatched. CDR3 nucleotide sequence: TGCGCCAGCAGCTTGGGGTCAGGGGGCTACGAGCAGTACTTC. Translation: CASSLGSGGYEQYF.

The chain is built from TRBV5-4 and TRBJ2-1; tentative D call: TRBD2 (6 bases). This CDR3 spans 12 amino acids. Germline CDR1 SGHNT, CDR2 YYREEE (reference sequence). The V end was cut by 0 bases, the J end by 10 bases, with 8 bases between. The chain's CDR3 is CASSLASGEQFF. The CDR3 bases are TGTGCCAGCAGCTTGGCCAGCGGGGAGCAGTTCTTC.

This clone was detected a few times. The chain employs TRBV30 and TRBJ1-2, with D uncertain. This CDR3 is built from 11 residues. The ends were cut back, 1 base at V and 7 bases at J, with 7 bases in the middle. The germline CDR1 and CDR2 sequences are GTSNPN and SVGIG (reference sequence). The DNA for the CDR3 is TGTGCCTGGAGTGCGCGATCTGGCTACACCTTC. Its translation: CAWSARSGYTF.

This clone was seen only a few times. The CDR3 sequence is CASSRTSGGGTDTQYF. The CDR3 bases are TGTGCCAGCAGCCGTACTAGCGGGGGGGGCACAGATACGCAGTATTTT. The rearrangement links TRBV5-4 to TRBJ2-3; 13 positions agree with TRBD2. J lost 1 base, V lost 4 bases, and 3 bases had no gene match. In germline, CDR1 is SGHNT, CDR2 YYREEE (reference sequence). The CDR3 covers 16 residues.